This entry lists 20 T cell receptor beta chains sequenced from one sample in a study of control samples from healthy donors and cancer patients. Using immunoSEQ multiplex PCR, the repertoire was profiled, and TCRdb retains in-frame clones only, with some absent. In the table there are about 77,000 clones, about 92% of which are singletons. Sequenced sample: blood. The receptor set was obtained from a woman aged 55-69 years in good health.

The V and J genes are TRBV7-8 and TRBJ1-3; 8 positions agree with TRBD1. This CDR3 is 15 amino acids long. V shed 5 bases, J shed 4 bases, and the junction held 7 bases outside the gene matches. Germline V lookup: CDR1 SGHVS, CDR2 FQNEAQ. CDR3: CASSVTGARGNTIYF. The CDR3 nucleotides are TGTGCCAGCAGCGTGACAGGGGCGAGAGGAAACACCATATATTTT.

J is TRBJ1-2 and V is TRBV18; tentatively, D is TRBD1 (5 bases). V lost 4 bases and J lost 0, with 9 bases in between. The CDR3 spans 14 residues. Germline CDR1 is KGHSH and CDR2 is LQKENI. The CDR3 DNA reads TGTGCCAGCTCACGGGACGGATCTAACTATGGCTACACCTTC. It is translated as CASSRDGSNYGYTF.

The chain combines TRBV7-9 with TRBJ1-2, with 8 bases lining up with TRBD1. V dropped 5 bases and J dropped 4; count of bases not matched to a gene: 3. Germline values: CDR1 SEHNR, CDR2 FQNEAQ (reference sequence). The CDR3 length is 13 residues. The CDR3 loop is CASSTGQAYGYTF. In DNA form, the CDR3 reads TGTGCCAGCAGCACGGGACAGGCCTATGGCTACACCTTC.

V usage is TRBV28 and J usage is TRBJ2-7; weak D call: TRBD2 (6 bases). The V gene lost 7 bases and the J gene lost 5 bases, with 12 bases spanning the gap. The CDR3 runs 12 residues. CDR1 is MDHEN, CDR2 SYDVKM, per germline. DNA of the CDR3: TGTGCCAGCACCCCGGAGGGTAACGAGCAGTACTTC. It translates to CASTPEGNEQYF.

The genes are TRBV12-3 or TRBV12-4 and TRBJ1-5, with D unresolved. The CDR3 length is 13 residues. Between the trimmed V and J ends, which lost 1 base and 4 bases, there was a span of 5 bases. The CDR3 sequence is CASSLVWNQPQHF. The DNA for the CDR3 is TGTGCCAGCAGTTTAGTATGGAATCAGCCCCAGCATTTT.

The chain uses TRBV28 and TRBJ2-5; perhaps TRBD2 as D (6 bases). The CDR3 has 13 amino acids. Germline lookup yields CDR1 MDHEN and CDR2 SYDVKM. The germline V and J ends were trimmed by 7 bases and 4 bases, with 13 bases remaining between them. This chain's CDR3 is CASTGSGPETQYF. For the CDR3, the DNA is TGTGCCAGCACCGGGAGCGGGCCAGAGACCCAGTACTTC.

With regard to this clone: One end of the junction does not line up with germline, which may come from a read error. This chain uses TRBV9 with TRBJ2-3; 8 positions match TRBD2. This CDR3 comprises 12 residues. Germline V CDR1 and CDR2: SGDLS, YYNGEE. This CDR3 reads CASSGKKDTQYF. CDR3 bases: TGTGCCAGTAGCGGGAAAAAAGATACGCAGTATTTT.

The V call is TRBV6-5, the J call TRBJ2-7, with 8 bases that match TRBD1. The CDR3 spans 15 residues. The trim removed 4 bases at V and 2 bases at J, leaving 7 bases unmatched. CDR1 is MNHEY, CDR2 SVGAGI, per germline. CDR3 sequence (DNA): TGTGCCAGCAGTTCCTCCGGGACAGGACCCTACGAGCAGTACTTC. Protein product: CASSSSGTGPYEQYF.

This chain connects TRBV29-1 to TRBJ1-1; the match to TRBD1 covers 7 bases. V shed 7 bases, J shed 0 bases, and the junction held 8 bases outside the gene matches. Germline values: CDR1 SQVTM, CDR2 ANQGSEA. The CDR3 is 14 amino acids. CDR3 sequence reads: CSAVPGQLNTEAFF. CDR3 bases: TGCAGCGCCGTGCCGGGACAGCTGAACACTGAAGCTTTCTTT.

In DNA form, the CDR3 reads TGTGCCAGCTCACCAGTTAGCGGTAGCACAGATACGCAGTATTTT. As protein: CASSPVSGSTDTQYF. This chain uses TRBV18 with TRBJ2-3; D possibly corresponds to TRBD2 (6 bases). The V gene's germline CDR1 is KGHSH and CDR2 LQKENI. The CDR3 sequence is 15 residues long. Trimming cost V 2 bases and J 0 bases, with 9 bases left between them.

The chain is built from TRBV13 and TRBJ1-2, with D perhaps matching TRBD1 (6 bases). Germline CDR1 is PRHDT and CDR2 is FYEKMQ (reference sequence). V was cut by 5 bases and J by 5 bases, with 21 bases left in between. This CDR3 contains 16 residues. The CDR3 protein is CASSPGTSGGGYGYTF. The CDR3 DNA reads as TGTGCCAGCAGCCCAGGGACATCGGGCGGTGGTTATGGCTACACCTTC.

This chain joins TRBV10-1 and TRBJ1-5; weak D call: TRBD1 (5 bases). The CDR3 length is 13 residues. V gave up 3 bases and J gave up 9 bases, with 12 bases separating them. Germline V lookup: CDR1 WNHNN, CDR2 SYGVQD (reference sequence). CDR3 DNA: TGCGCCAGCAGTGAAGGCAGGGCAGGGCCCCAGCATTTT. Protein sequence: CASSEGRAGPQHF.

The V gene is TRBV5-1, the J gene TRBJ2-5; D is possibly TRBD1 (7 bases). V dropped 0 bases and J dropped 5 bases, with 14 bases sitting between them. This CDR3 has 15 residues. Germline assignment: CDR1 SGHRS and CDR2 YFSETQ. The CDR3 protein is CASSLGGDSRETQYF. Written as DNA, the CDR3 is TGCGCCAGCAGCTTGGGCGGGGACAGTCGGGAGACCCAGTACTTC. Variable domain in full (rest from reference TRBV5-1 and TRBJ2-5): KAGVTQTPRYLIKTRGQQVTLSCSPISGHRSVSWYQQTPGQGLQFLFEYFSETQRNKGNFPGRFSGRQFSNSRSEMNVSTLELGDSALYLCASSLGGDSRETQYFGPGTRLLVL.

CDR3: CASSQQGAEIFWRDWDTQYF. In nucleotides, the CDR3 is TGTGCCAGTAGCCAACAGGGGGCGGAAATTTTCTGGCGGGATTGGGATACGCAGTATTTT. V usage is TRBV6-6 and J usage is TRBJ2-3; 9 positions match TRBD1. The germline V gene encodes CDR1 MNHNY and CDR2 SVGAGI (reference sequence). The CDR3 contains 20 residues. Trimming at V came to 9 bases and at J to 6 bases, leaving 28 bases not matched to a gene.

In its sample, this clone was seen once. This CDR3 reads CASSLGTSGTDTQYF. CDR3 nucleotides: TGTGCCAGCTCACTAGGGACTAGCGGCACAGATACGCAGTATTTT. This chain uses TRBV18 with TRBJ2-3, with TRBD2 identical over 10 bases. V lost 4 bases to trimming and J lost 1 base; unmatched junction nucleotides: 2. The CDR3 covers 15 residues. Germline lookup yields CDR1 KGHSH and CDR2 LQKENI. Looking up the rest from reference TRBV18 and TRBJ2-3 gives the full variable domain: NAGVMQNPRHLVRRRGQEARLRCSPMKGHSHVYWYRQLPEEGLKFMVYLQKENIIDESGMPKERFSAEFPKEGPSILRIQQVVRGDSAAYFCASSLGTSGTDTQYFGPGTRLTVL.

The rearrangement uses TRBV4-1 and TRBJ2-3; 7 bases are a match to TRBD2. Germline assignment: CDR1 MGHRA and CDR2 YSYEKL. The trim removed 3 bases at V and 0 bases at J, leaving 9 bases unmatched. The CDR3 has 17 residues. The DNA of the CDR3 is TGCGCCAGCAGCCACCACGGAGCGGGGATAAGCACAGATACGCAGTATTTT. Residues: CASSHHGAGISTDTQYF.

This chain joins TRBV3-1 (or the pseudogene TRBV3-2) and TRBJ2-2, with D perhaps matching TRBD2 (5 bases). Germline-derived CDR1 and CDR2 are LGHDT and YNNKEL (reference sequence). Trimming shortened V by 5 bases and J by 2 bases, and 9 bases separated the two germline ends. This CDR3 has 14 residues. CDR3 region: CASSRTLNTGELFF. Written as DNA, the CDR3 is TGTGCCAGCAGCAGGACTTTAAACACCGGGGAGCTGTTTTTT.

This chain joins TRBV2 and TRBJ2-2, with 7 bases fitting TRBD2. The V segment lost 7 bases and the J segment 7 bases; nucleotides outside the gene matches: 3. The CDR3 runs to 12 residues. Per the germline V gene, CDR1 is SNHLY and CDR2 is FYNNEI. The chain's CDR3 is CASTWGGGELFF. The CDR3 DNA reads TGTGCCAGCACGTGGGGGGGCGGGGAGCTGTTTTTT.

V usage is TRBV10-3 and J usage is TRBJ2-5, with D hard to call. Trimming removed 3 bases at V and 1 base at J, with 12 bases between. Germline values: CDR1 ENHRY, CDR2 SYGVKD. The CDR3 has 15 amino acids. The CDR3 DNA sequence: TGTGCCATCAGTGACTCGACCGGGCCCCAAGAGACCCAGTACTTC. This translates into CAISDSTGPQETQYF.

The chain carries TRBV4-1 and TRBJ2-2, with 7 bases matching TRBD2. The CDR3 runs 15 residues. Germline V gene data show CDR1 as MGHRA and CDR2 as YSYEKL. The junction had 9 bases not matched to a gene; V was cut back by 5 bases and J by 6 bases. In DNA, the CDR3 is TGCGCCAGCAGCACCATGGCTAGCGGCTCCGGGGAGCTGTTTTTT. Translating gives CASSTMASGSGELFF.